This TCR beta chain originates from a study of blood T cell repertoires in COVID-19 (TCRdb year 2020). A note on the overall study: Collaborator samples came from the United States, Italy and Spain and covered acute and convalescent phases of COVID-19. Where available, HLA class I and class II types were taken from metadata supplied by the sample provider and were not determined by assay-based typing. The samples were drawn from the first 160 participants of the ongoing ImmuneRACE study and from some 1,300 subjects provided by 6 global collaborators. Subjects who had been exposed to COVID-19, were actively infected with it, or had recovered from it provided the deeply sampled blood TCRbeta repertoires that made up the dataset. The prospective study material was composed of cDNA or gDNA derived from T cells, B-cell-depleted T cells, or PBMCs. Sample metadata almost always included a de-identified subject ID, COVID-19 status, age in years and sex. The repertoires were released in a freely available public database intended as a resource for research on the immune response to SARS-CoV-2.

There are 14 amino acids in the CDR3, from cysteine to phenylalanine inclusive. Only the CDR3 region is kept as DNA, spanning 42 bases read in frame from base 1. In the germline V gene, CDR1 corresponds to KGHDR and CDR2 to SFDVKD. A distance of 11 bases separates the germline ends of V and J, which lose 3 bases and 6 bases respectively. Study-wide conclusions, independent of this receptor: Clinical and demographic metadata were provided uncurated, with the amount varying by source and participant.

The collaborating institutions used their own protocols to collect whole blood in K2EDTA tubes. Collaborator samples were shipped for TCRbeta analysis as frozen whole blood, isolated PBMCs, or DNA extracted from either sample type. TCRbeta CDR3 regions were amplified from genomic DNA by means of the immunoSEQ Assay, a bias-controlled multiplex PCR. The study's own analysis went as follows. The number of nucleated cells in each sample was estimated by amplification of reference gene primers within the assay. To quantify the absolute abundance of each unique TCRbeta CDR3 rearrangement, sequence reads were collapsed and filtered. For each sample, productive Simpson clonality was calculated as the square root of Simpson's diversity index across productive rearrangements. Here the immuneACCESS table is served through TCRdb, limited to in-frame sequences with V and J called. Missing clones are a known gap in these copies; in checked studies unresolved V genes cover under half, and the rest lacks a known reason. V and J calls plus clone size are reproduced from that table; the DNA served to infer D and trimming. The sample table records roughly 140,000 clones; 82% of these occur just once. Less than 5% of the sample belongs to the ten largest clones.

A note on this clone: The antigen this receptor binds is unknown. No clone much larger than this one lies a single base away; base qualities are absent.

This sequence was found in a woman aged 80 or older with acute or convalescent COVID-19. This receptor chain uses TRBV24-1 and TRBJ1-5; confidence is insufficient to name the D gene. Sequencing used peripheral blood. The CDR3 region has the sequence CATSDHISGQPQHF. DNA sequence: TGTGCCACCAGTGATCACATATCAGGTCAGCCCCAGCATTTT.